Below, 11 T cell receptor beta chains from the same sample are listed, as sequenced in a study of cytomegalovirus exposure and HLA in healthy donors. This PCR relied on a set of 60 Vbeta primers and 13 Jbeta primers. The table came from immunoSEQ multiplex PCR; TCRdb's copy has only in-frame clones and leaves some out. The sample includes some 150,000 clones, 75% seen only once; the top ten take around 3.4%. The source material was PBMCs. These receptors all come from a man aged 35 to 55 in good health and CMV-seronegative.

This chain connects TRBV19 to TRBJ2-1; 10 nucleotides match TRBD2. Germline CDR1 LNHDA, CDR2 SQIVND (reference sequence). The CDR3 contains 16 residues. With 6 bases clipped from V and 0 bases from J, the junction kept 5 bases outside the gene matches. In nucleotides, the CDR3 is TGTGCCAGTAGCGGACTAGCGGCCAGCTCCTACAATGAGCAGTTCTTC. It codes for CASSGLAASSYNEQFF.

This chain joins TRBV19 and TRBJ2-3; 8 bases are a match to TRBD1. This CDR3 comprises 15 residues. The trim removed 5 bases at V and 5 bases at J, leaving 9 bases unmatched. Germline V lookup: CDR1 LNHDA, CDR2 SQIVND (reference sequence). The CDR3 coding sequence is TGTGCCAGTAGTCACAGGGGGACCAGAGTAGATACGCAGTATTTT. Protein sequence: CASSHRGTRVDTQYF.

The V gene is TRBV25-1, the J gene TRBJ2-5, with D tentatively TRBD2 (6 bases). Germline V lookup: CDR1 MGHDK, CDR2 SYGVNS. The CDR3 contains 16 residues. V was cut by 7 bases and J by 1 base, with 19 bases left in between. CDR3: CASIPGEQGPQETQYF. CDR3 sequence (DNA): TGTGCCAGCATTCCGGGGGAGCAGGGACCCCAAGAGACCCAGTACTTC.

The J gene is TRBJ2-5, the V gene TRBV6-5; D is perhaps TRBD2 (7 bases). TRBJ2-7 explains the end of the DNA better; the J call may be wrong. This CDR3 comprises 14 residues. Germline values: CDR1 MNHEY, CDR2 SVGAGI. The CDR3 nucleotides read TGTGCCAGCGGGAGGGGGACATCCACCTACGAGCAGTACTTC. As protein: CASGRGTSTYEQYF.

CDR3 bases: TGTGCCAGTACCGCGGACAGGATAGGTCAAGAGACCCAGTACTTC. The encoded protein is CASTADRIGQETQYF. The rearrangement uses TRBV19 and TRBJ2-5, with 7 bases that match TRBD1. V dropped 7 bases and J dropped 2; count of bases not matched to a gene: 10. CDR1 is LNHDA and CDR2 is SQIVND in the germline V gene (reference sequence). CDR3 length equals 15 residues.

The V and J genes are TRBV29-1 and TRBJ1-2; 8 positions match TRBD1. With V trimmed by 4 bases and J by 4 bases, 11 bases remained unmatched. The CDR3 extends over 15 amino acids. CDR1 SQVTM and CDR2 ANQGSEA come from the germline V gene. The CDR3 region has the DNA TGCAGCGTTGGGGCTCCCGGGACAGGAGTCTATGGCTACACCTTC. Translated: CSVGAPGTGVYGYTF. The variable domain in full, with the rest retrieved from reference TRBV29-1 and TRBJ1-2, is SAVISQKPSRDICQRGTSLTIQCQVDSQVTMMFWYRQQPGQSLTLIATANQGSEATYESGFVIDKFPISRPNLTFSTLTVSNMSPEDSSIYLCSVGAPGTGVYGYTFGSGTRLTVV.

The chain recombines TRBV7-2 with TRBJ1-2, with D maybe TRBD1 (5 bases). CDR3 size: 14 residues. Germline values: CDR1 SGHTA, CDR2 FQGNSA. V dropped 3 bases and J dropped 6 bases, with 14 bases sitting between them. This CDR3 reads CASSFRREGNGYTF. The DNA for the CDR3 is TGTGCCAGCAGCTTTCGGAGGGAGGGGAATGGCTACACCTTC.

This chain links TRBV19 with TRBJ1-1, with no clear D. V dropped 3 bases and J dropped 4 bases, with 12 bases sitting between them. This CDR3 has 14 amino acids. Germline CDR1 reads LNHDA; CDR2 reads SQIVND (reference sequence). CDR3 amino acids: CASSIWPESTEAFF. For the CDR3, the DNA is TGTGCCAGTAGTATTTGGCCCGAATCCACTGAAGCTTTCTTT.

The rearrangement joins TRBV5-4 to TRBJ1-4, with a possible D match to TRBD1 (6 bases). V lost 0 bases and J 8 bases, leaving 17 bases between the germline ends. Germline CDR1 SGHNT, CDR2 YYREEE (reference sequence). CDR3 length equals 16 residues. The CDR3 region has the DNA TGTGCCAGCAGCTTGGCTCCGGGGGGCCTGGGAGAAAAACTGTTTTTT. It yields the protein CASSLAPGGLGEKLFF.

The chain links TRBV5-1 to TRBJ1-2; 9 bases match TRBD1. The CDR3 totals 15 residues. The ends lost 4 bases at V and 4 bases at J; junction bases unmatched: 8. Germline V gene lookup returns CDR1 SGHRS and CDR2 YFSETQ. CDR3 protein: CASSTQQGAVYGYTF. The CDR3 coding sequence is TGCGCCAGCAGCACGCAACAGGGGGCTGTCTATGGCTACACCTTC.

This rearrangement joins TRBV19 to TRBJ1-4, with 7 bases matching TRBD1. V shed 5 bases and J 4 bases; nucleotides not matched to a gene: 7. Looked up from germline, CDR1 is LNHDA and CDR2 is SQIVND (reference sequence). The CDR3 is 15 residues long. CDR3 nucleotides: TGTGCCAGTAGTTCAATGACAGGGTTTAATGAAAAACTGTTTTTT. This codes for CASSSMTGFNEKLFF.